The 6 T cell receptor beta chains reported below all come from one sample, sequenced in a study of Ad26.COV2.S vaccination and SARS-CoV-2 variants. Treatment indicated: some 20 received Ad26.COV2.S at low or high dose, single or two shots; roughly five received placebo; per-sample allocation not given. Each sample was drawn 63 days after the first injection (of vaccine or placebo). Only in-frame clones appear in the TCRdb table, and some are missing; sequencing was by immunoSEQ multiplex PCR. This table holds around 340,000 clones, around nine tenths found once. Sequencing was performed on peripheral blood, taken in a trial of Ad26.COV2.S vaccine versus placebo. These receptors were taken from a person between 18 and 65 years old who received the Ad26.COV2.S COVID-19 vaccine or a placebo.

This chain joins TRBV4-1 and TRBJ2-1; perhaps D is TRBD1 or TRBD2 (5 bases each). Trimming cost V 1 base and J 6 bases, with 16 bases left between them. The length of the CDR3 is 16 residues. Germline-derived CDR1 and CDR2 are MGHRA and YSYEKL. The CDR3 region is CASSQGRGTGRNEQFF. DNA for the CDR3: TGCGCCAGCAGCCAAGGCCGGGGTACAGGTCGCAATGAGCAGTTCTTC.

The CDR3 DNA sequence: TGTGCCAGCAGTTTAAACACCAACAGGGGTACCTACGAGCAGTACTTC. It is translated as CASSLNTNRGTYEQYF. The V gene is TRBV6-2 or TRBV6-3, the J gene TRBJ2-7; 7 positions agree with TRBD1. The CDR3 runs to 16 residues. From germline, CDR1 is MNHEY and CDR2 SVGEGT. The V and J ends lost 4 bases and 2 bases, in that order; junction bases with no gene match: 11.

J is TRBJ1-4 and V is TRBV19; no clear D. The CDR3 spans 14 residues. Germline V gene data show CDR1 as LNHDA and CDR2 as SQIVND (reference sequence). The V and J ends lost 1 base and 7 bases respectively, with 10 bases between them. DNA for the CDR3: TGTGCCAGTAGTATAGCGACGGCTCGTGAAAAACTGTTTTTT. Translation: CASSIATAREKLFF.

The rearrangement links TRBV19 to TRBJ2-7, with 8 bases lining up with TRBD2. Germline values: CDR1 LNHDA, CDR2 SQIVND (reference sequence). The CDR3 runs 15 residues. V lost 4 bases, J lost 9 bases, and 14 bases stayed unmatched. CDR3 amino acids: CASSRGLAGLDGQYF. The CDR3 bases are TGTGCCAGTAGTAGAGGACTAGCTGGTTTAGACGGGCAGTACTTC.

This rearrangement joins TRBV7-2 to TRBJ2-7, with 10 bases fitting TRBD1. Germline CDR1 reads SGHTA; CDR2 reads FQGNSA. The CDR3 runs 14 residues. V lost 5 bases and J lost 2; bases outside the gene matches: 3. CDR3 in amino acids: CASSATGGPYEQYF. As DNA, the CDR3 is TGTGCCAGCAGCGCGACAGGGGGCCCCTACGAGCAGTACTTC.

The gene calls are TRBV18 and TRBJ2-2; D is perhaps TRBD1 or TRBD2 (5 bases each). The CDR3 spans 14 residues. Germline CDR1 and CDR2: KGHSH and LQKENI. V lost 8 bases, J lost 0 bases, and 10 bases lay in between. This chain's CDR3 is CASGTFANTGELFF. CDR3 nucleotides: TGTGCCAGCGGGACGTTCGCGAACACCGGGGAGCTGTTTTTT. Drawing the rest from reference TRBV18 and TRBJ2-2, the complete variable domain is NAGVMQNPRHLVRRRGQEARLRCSPMKGHSHVYWYRQLPEEGLKFMVYLQKENIIDESGMPKERFSAEFPKEGPSILRIQQVVRGDSAAYFCASGTFANTGELFFGEGSRLTVL.